The rows below give T cell receptor beta chains drawn from one sample of a study of vaccination and CD4 T cells after COVID-19. These TCRs' antigens remain unknown. TCRdb reanalysed the PCR reads using MiXCR and keeps one entry per CDR3 protein. This table has about 25,000 distinct CDR3 sequences, 28% appearing once. The source was CD4+ T cells from blood, cultured in vitro, collected about 7 months after SARS-CoV-2 vaccination. The receptors were sampled from a human donor who had recovered from COVID-19. Each CDR3 is given with its conserved first and last residue. Fields, in order: V gene, D gene, J gene, clone size, CDR3 protein, CDR3 DNA. The D gene is left open where the match is weak. Size is omitted from some rows. Given values are once, few, many or a class for expanded clones.

v_gene: TRBV6-5
d_gene: NA
j_gene: TRBJ1-5
abundance: NA
CDR3aa: CASSYSAYSLPQHF
CDR3nt: TGTGCCAGCAGTTACTCGGCGTACTCTCTGCCCCAGCATTTT

v_gene: TRBV7-2
d_gene: NA
j_gene: TRBJ2-1
abundance: few
CDR3aa: CASTPDSLYNEQFF
CDR3nt: TGTGCCAGCACCCCGGACAGCTTGTACAATGAGCAGTTCTTC

v_gene: TRBV25-1
d_gene: TRBD1
j_gene: TRBJ2-5
abundance: few
CDR3aa: CASSDTRTGRTQETQYF
CDR3nt: TGTGCCAGCAGCGACACCCGGACAGGGAGGACTCAAGAGACCCAGTACTTC

v_gene: TRBV19
d_gene: NA
j_gene: TRBJ2-3
abundance: NA
CDR3aa: CASTSVWGSLTDTQYF
CDR3nt: TGTGCCAGTACCAGCGTATGGGGGAGTCTTACAGATACGCAGTATTTT

v_gene: TRBV19
d_gene: NA
j_gene: TRBJ2-1
abundance: few
CDR3aa: CASSIRGNEQFF
CDR3nt: TGTGCCAGTAGTATACGGGGGAATGAGCAGTTCTTC

v_gene: TRBV4-3
d_gene: NA
j_gene: TRBJ2-1
abundance: NA
CDR3aa: CASSQEAPSSEQFF
CDR3nt: TGCGCCAGCAGCCAAGAGGCCCCCTCAAGTGAGCAGTTCTTC

v_gene: TRBV6-1
d_gene: TRBD1
j_gene: TRBJ1-1
abundance: NA
CDR3aa: CASSPREQTGGRTEAFF
CDR3nt: TGTGCCAGCAGTCCCCGCGAGCAGACAGGGGGCCGAACTGAAGCTTTCTTT

v_gene: TRBV6-1
d_gene: NA
j_gene: TRBJ2-7
abundance: few
CDR3aa: CASRLAAGDEQYF
CDR3nt: TGTGCCAGCAGGCTCGCAGCGGGTGACGAGCAGTACTTC

v_gene: TRBV20-1
d_gene: TRBD2
j_gene: TRBJ2-7
abundance: NA
CDR3aa: CSASPGAQRDGQYF
CDR3nt: TGCAGTGCTAGCCCCGGGGCACAGCGGGACGGGCAGTACTTC

v_gene: TRBV28
d_gene: NA
j_gene: TRBJ2-1
abundance: NA
CDR3aa: CASSLLGMRVQFF
CDR3nt: TGTGCCAGCAGTTTATTGGGGATGAGAGTTCAGTTCTTC

v_gene: TRBV4-1
d_gene: NA
j_gene: TRBJ2-5
abundance: few
CDR3aa: CASSHADYAQETQYF
CDR3nt: TGCGCCAGCAGCCACGCAGACTATGCTCAAGAGACCCAGTACTTC

v_gene: TRBV7-9
d_gene: NA
j_gene: TRBJ1-2
abundance: NA
CDR3aa: CASSLGGAPTDGYTF
CDR3nt: TGTGCCAGCAGCTTAGGAGGGGCCCCAACTGATGGCTACACCTTC

v_gene: TRBV2
d_gene: TRBD1
j_gene: TRBJ2-7
abundance: NA
CDR3aa: CASSPRRGLNEQYF
CDR3nt: TGTGCCAGCAGTCCCCGAAGGGGGCTGAACGAGCAGTACTTC

v_gene: TRBV7-2
d_gene: NA
j_gene: TRBJ2-4
abundance: few
CDR3aa: CASSSTGGPSVKNIQYF
CDR3nt: TGTGCCAGCAGCTCGACCGGAGGGCCCTCGGTCAAAAACATTCAGTACTTC

v_gene: TRBV2
d_gene: TRBD1
j_gene: TRBJ2-1
abundance: NA
CDR3aa: CASSVDRAEYNEQFF
CDR3nt: TGTGCCAGCAGTGTGGACAGGGCGGAGTACAATGAGCAGTTCTTC

v_gene: TRBV28
d_gene: NA
j_gene: TRBJ1-1
abundance: NA
CDR3aa: CASSPYPGNTEAFF
CDR3nt: TGTGCCAGCAGTCCCTACCCAGGGAACACTGAAGCTTTCTTT

v_gene: TRBV5-1
d_gene: NA
j_gene: TRBJ2-7
abundance: NA
CDR3aa: CASSLGNSAYEQYF
CDR3nt: TGCGCCAGCAGCTTGGGCAACAGTGCCTACGAGCAGTACTTC

v_gene: TRBV28
d_gene: TRBD1
j_gene: TRBJ2-7
abundance: NA
CDR3aa: CASSLWGDSSYEQYF
CDR3nt: TGTGCCAGCAGTTTATGGGGGGACAGCAGCTACGAGCAGTACTTC

v_gene: TRBV29-1
d_gene: NA
j_gene: TRBJ1-2
abundance: NA
CDR3aa: CSVAAANNYGYTF
CDR3nt: TGCAGCGTTGCGGCAGCTAATAACTATGGCTACACCTTC

v_gene: TRBV12-3/TRBV12-4
d_gene: NA
j_gene: TRBJ2-7
abundance: once
CDR3aa: CASSRTDLYEQYF
CDR3nt: TGTGCCAGCAGTCGGACGGACCTTTACGAGCAGTACTTC

v_gene: TRBV20-1
d_gene: NA
j_gene: TRBJ1-2
abundance: many
CDR3aa: CSARTGDGYGYTF
CDR3nt: TGCAGTGCTAGAACGGGGGATGGCTATGGCTACACCTTC

v_gene: TRBV25-1
d_gene: NA
j_gene: TRBJ2-5
abundance: NA
CDR3aa: CASKVGGGETQYF
CDR3nt: TGTGCCAGCAAGGTTGGGGGCGGAGAGACCCAGTACTTC

v_gene: TRBV11-1
d_gene: TRBD2
j_gene: TRBJ2-1
abundance: NA
CDR3aa: CASSRLAEAGYNEQFF
CDR3nt: TGTGCCAGCAGCCGTCTAGCGGAGGCGGGGTACAATGAGCAGTTCTTC

v_gene: TRBV6-2/TRBV6-3
d_gene: NA
j_gene: TRBJ1-5
abundance: NA
CDR3aa: CASSWGNQPQHF
CDR3nt: TGTGCCAGCAGTTGGGGTAATCAGCCCCAGCATTTT

v_gene: TRBV7-2
d_gene: TRBD2
j_gene: TRBJ2-7
abundance: few
CDR3aa: CASVEVGGVYEQYF
CDR3nt: TGTGCCAGCGTCGAGGTGGGGGGGGTCTACGAGCAGTACTTC

v_gene: TRBV20-1
d_gene: TRBD2
j_gene: TRBJ2-7
abundance: few
CDR3aa: CSAREISGRALDEQYF
CDR3nt: TGCAGTGCTAGAGAGATAAGCGGGAGGGCCTTGGACGAGCAGTACTTC

v_gene: TRBV20-1
d_gene: NA
j_gene: TRBJ2-1
abundance: NA
CDR3aa: CSAKLDLYNEQFF
CDR3nt: TGCAGTGCTAAACTAGACTTATACAATGAGCAGTTCTTC

v_gene: TRBV7-3
d_gene: NA
j_gene: TRBJ2-5
abundance: many
CDR3aa: CASSLQGGTQYF
CDR3nt: TGTGCCAGCAGCTTACAGGGAGGGACCCAGTACTTC

v_gene: TRBV6-1
d_gene: NA
j_gene: TRBJ1-1
abundance: few
CDR3aa: CASHMDSTLNTEAFF
CDR3nt: TGTGCCAGCCATATGGACAGTACATTGAACACTGAAGCTTTCTTT

v_gene: TRBV23-1
d_gene: NA
j_gene: TRBJ2-1
abundance: NA
CDR3aa: CASRRIEQFF
CDR3nt: TGCGCCAGCAGGAGGATTGAGCAGTTCTTC

v_gene: TRBV20-1
d_gene: NA
j_gene: TRBJ2-1
abundance: NA
CDR3aa: CSARSRLVDEQFF
CDR3nt: TGCAGTGCTAGATCAAGACTAGTCGATGAGCAGTTCTTC

v_gene: TRBV20-1
d_gene: NA
j_gene: TRBJ2-7
abundance: few
CDR3aa: CSAGRGAVPYEQYF
CDR3nt: TGCAGTGCTGGACGCGGGGCGGTACCCTACGAGCAGTACTTC

v_gene: TRBV27
d_gene: TRBD1
j_gene: TRBJ2-3
abundance: NA
CDR3aa: CASSGGTGRVDTQYF
CDR3nt: TGTGCCAGCAGCGGCGGGACAGGGCGGGTAGATACGCAGTATTTT

v_gene: TRBV19
d_gene: NA
j_gene: TRBJ2-3
abundance: few
CDR3aa: CASSPLTGIDTQYF
CDR3nt: TGTGCCAGTAGTCCTCTCACAGGGATAGATACGCAGTATTTT

v_gene: TRBV6-2/TRBV6-3
d_gene: TRBD1
j_gene: TRBJ1-5
abundance: medium-sized
CDR3aa: CASRHRLTGNQPQHF
CDR3nt: TGTGCCAGCAGGCATCGACTGACAGGGAATCAGCCCCAGCATTTT

v_gene: TRBV6-2/TRBV6-3
d_gene: NA
j_gene: TRBJ2-1
abundance: few
CDR3aa: CASSKTSYNEQFF
CDR3nt: TGTGCCAGCAGCAAGACTAGCTACAATGAGCAGTTCTTC

v_gene: TRBV6-1
d_gene: NA
j_gene: TRBJ2-1
abundance: NA
CDR3aa: CASRRGGSEETQFF
CDR3nt: TGTGCCAGCAGAAGGGGGGGCTCAGAGGAGACCCAGTTCTTC

v_gene: TRBV21-1
d_gene: NA
j_gene: TRBJ2-5
abundance: NA
CDR3aa: CASFSKGQTIQETQYF
CDR3nt: TGTGCCAGCTTTAGCAAGGGACAGACGATCCAAGAGACCCAGTACTTC

v_gene: TRBV28
d_gene: TRBD2
j_gene: TRBJ2-5
abundance: NA
CDR3aa: CASSPKLVGRARRGETQYF
CDR3nt: TGTGCCAGCAGTCCTAAACTAGTCGGGAGGGCCAGGCGGGGTGAGACCCAGTACTTC

v_gene: TRBV7-9
d_gene: NA
j_gene: TRBJ1-1
abundance: NA
CDR3aa: CASSRELRGTEAFF
CDR3nt: TGTGCCAGCAGCCGGGAACTTCGTGGCACTGAAGCTTTCTTT